These 2 T cell receptor beta chains originate from one sample sequenced in a study of OX40 agonist ivuxolimab in advanced cancers. Here immunoSEQ multiplex PCR was the method, and the copy in TCRdb shows in-frame clones only, minus some. Altogether approximately 69,000 clones are present, over 60% being singletons, with the ten largest covering around 2%. The specimen comprised CD4+ or CD8+ T cells sorted from blood, sampled in a trial of the OX40 agonist ivuxolimab. All receptors come from an adult with an advanced solid tumor such as melanoma, head and neck, liver or kidney cancer.

This chain uses TRBV20-1 with TRBJ1-3; D might be TRBD1 (5 bases). V shed 6 bases and J shed 2 bases, with 5 bases lying between them. The length of the CDR3 is 11 residues. Germline loops: CDR1 DFQATT, CDR2 SNEGSKA (reference sequence). The CDR3 reads CSAGAGNTIYF. The CDR3, as DNA: TGCAGTGCGGGGGCTGGAAACACCATATATTTT.

The chain is built from TRBV2 and TRBJ1-5; D gene ambiguous. V gave up 7 bases and J gave up 3 bases, with 10 bases separating them. The CDR3 has 13 residues. The germline CDR1 and CDR2 sequences are SNHLY and FYNNEI. Here the CDR3 reads CASTERSNQPQHF. The CDR3 region has the DNA TGTGCCAGCACTGAGAGGTCCAATCAGCCCCAGCATTTT.